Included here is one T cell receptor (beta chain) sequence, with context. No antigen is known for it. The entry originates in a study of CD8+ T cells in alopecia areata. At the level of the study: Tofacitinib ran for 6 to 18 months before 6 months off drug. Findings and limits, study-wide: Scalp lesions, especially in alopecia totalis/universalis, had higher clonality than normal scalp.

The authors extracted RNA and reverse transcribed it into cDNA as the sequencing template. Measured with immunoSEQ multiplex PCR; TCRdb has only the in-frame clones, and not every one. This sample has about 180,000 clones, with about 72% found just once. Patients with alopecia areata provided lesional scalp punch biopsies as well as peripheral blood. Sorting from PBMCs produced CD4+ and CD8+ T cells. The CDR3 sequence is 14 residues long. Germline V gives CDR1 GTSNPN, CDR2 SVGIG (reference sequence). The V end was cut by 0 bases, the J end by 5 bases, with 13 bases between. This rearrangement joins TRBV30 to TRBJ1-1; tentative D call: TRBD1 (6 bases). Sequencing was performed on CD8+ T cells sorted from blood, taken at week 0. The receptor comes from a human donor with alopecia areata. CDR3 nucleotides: TGTGCCTGGAGTGTAGGGGGGGTTCGAACTGAAGCTTTCTTT. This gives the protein CAWSVGGVRTEAFF.